This T cell receptor beta chain was obtained from a study of cytomegalovirus exposure and HLA in healthy donors (TCRdb year 2017). About the study as a whole: An earlier analysis of some 600 of the donors reported over 250 Gb of sequence data and some 110 million unique TCR beta sequences obtained from approximately 180 million T cells. Alongside the repertoire data, information on donor age, sex, ethnicity and CMV serostatus was compiled. Every repertoire in the discovery cohort had been generated on one and the same sequencing platform. Besides the first cohort of 550 to 750 subjects, a separate validation cohort made up of some 110 different subjects was used. An early release that covered some 630 HLA-typed donors contained about 300 gigabases of sequencing data and tens of millions of unique TCR sequences. The study used immunosequencing to profile the T cell repertoires of several hundred subjects and linked those repertoires to cytomegalovirus serostatus. To decide whether each TCR beta V gene segment behaved as functional or pseudogenic, an earlier analysis of several hundred of the donors relied on high-throughput TCR beta sequencing. In the later analysis, no new phenotypic data were used to find candidate immune exposures; instead, reliance was placed on TCR beta sequences and their occurrence across donors. Typing coverage differed by locus: A, B, C, DRB1 and DQB1 were typed in about 629-640 donors, DQA1 in about 500, DPA1 in approximately 610, and DPB1 in just under 490. To predict cytomegalovirus infection status, the study combined high-throughput TCR immunosequencing, statistical association of individual TCRs with disease status, and machine learning. The genetic ancestry cluster associated with self-reported Caucasian donors included roughly four fifths of the roughly 360 genotyped donors. Four to six DR-DQ haplotypes were handled as single units for association and clustering, since linkage in the cohort was strong. In a later genetic analysis, genome-wide SNP genotypes for about three fifths of the roughly 670 donors were used, and that subset was treated as a discovery cohort. Among around 400 genotyped donors of the cohort, an average of approximately 200,000 unique TCR beta nucleotide sequences was sequenced per donor, of which approximately 19% were non-productive. Both class I and class II loci were covered by HLA typing, at four-digit resolution. The study was designed to test whether signatures of past pathogen exposure could be identified by cataloging public T cell receptors. To study patterns of TCR occurrence, a later analysis re-analyzed previously published TCR beta repertoires from several hundred donors and added high-resolution HLA genotyping. Findings and caveats that apply to the study as a whole: Broadly in line with IMGT annotations, most TCR beta V segments showed up in productive rearrangements about 90% or about 30% of the time in an earlier analysis of several hundred of the donors. A total of fewer than 200 TCR beta chains were listed by the study as associated with cytomegalovirus. Immune exposure information for the cohort was limited to CMV serostatus. Sequencing depth was assumed to be roughly uniform across donors in the presence/absence analyses, though that assumption may not hold. A further reported finding was that TCR beta sequences accurately predicted the HLA-A and HLA-B alleles for most subjects in the first cohort. Some IMGT-functional V segments, including TRBV6-2 and TRBV6-3, could not be distinguished by the 87-base-pair reads and were therefore excluded. In a later genetic analysis, fewer N-insertions in productive TCRs were reported among donors in an Asian-associated ancestry cluster than the roughly 640-donor mean. Strong co-occurrence of HLA alleles, especially DR and DQ, made assigning TCR associations to individual alleles difficult. An association between a missense DCLRE1C variant and V-gene and J-gene trimming of TCR beta chains was found in a later genetic analysis and replicated in an independent cohort. According to a later analysis, most CMV-associated TCR beta chains appeared to be HLA-restricted, and the HLA associations seemed to be driven largely by CMV exposure. In a later analysis, the rate of TCR association differed among HLA loci, with DRB1 alleles having the most associated TCRs and HLA-C alleles having the fewest. The cohort was sequenced for TCR beta chains only, and without alpha or paired-chain data the features that could be detected were limited. A later analysis associated 15,000 to 20,000 TCR beta sequences with specific HLA alleles at a false discovery rate of 0.05. It was suggested by the authors that the approach could potentially be generalized to other disease states and immunological phenotypes. The earlier analysis of fewer than 750 of the donors excluded 15 to 20 rarely observed V segments, including chromosome 9 orphons, because counts were too low. A cluster of highly shared sequence variants was judged likely to be a technical artifact of the sequencing pipeline. The classifier was reported to diagnose cytomegalovirus status with high specificity and sensitivity in both the original and validation cohorts. Because HLA typing was unavailable for some donors at each locus, only the typed subset was used in association tests. Three of the identified cytomegalovirus-associated TCR beta chains were confirmed in vitro to be specific for cytomegalovirus antigens. Linkage disequilibrium might explain the correlated functional status among segregating V segments, but an unknown experimental factor could not be ruled out. A later analysis found that HLA-associated TCR beta chains were more clonally expanded and had lower generation probabilities than equally common non-associated chains. Across donors, most TCR sequences were observed very rarely, whereas some public TCRs were present in many individuals. In a later analysis, several top co-occurrence clusters were reported to appear linked to parvovirus B19, influenza, CMV and Epstein-Barr virus.

The cohort consisted of more than 650 healthy bone marrow donors. At the time of sampling, every cohort member was nominally healthy, though immune exposures that went unrecorded were likely present. The donor was CMV seropositive and belonged to the group of 250 to 300 seropositive cohort members. Each donor provided a peripheral blood sample, and peripheral blood mononuclear cells were used for TCR beta sequencing. Genomic DNA was extracted from the blood cell samples with the Qiagen DNeasy Blood Extraction Kit. Library construction relied on the immunoSEQ multiplex PCR assay. For the multiplex PCR, a mixture combining 60 forward primers for TCR Vbeta segments and 13 reverse primers for TCR Jbeta segments was used. Amplification of the CDR3 region of rearranged TCR beta genes was performed with a multiplex PCR assay on genomic DNA. Amplified TCR beta libraries were sequenced as 87-base-pair reads on the Illumina HiSeq System. On the authors' methods: A later analysis counted about 80 million unique TCR beta chains across the 500 to 850 repertoires, and roughly 11 million of these chains were shared by at least two donors. A nearest-neighbor algorithm error-corrected the raw reads and collapsed the reads into unique sequences, merging closely related sequences to remove PCR and sequencing errors. V, D and J gene segments were assigned by aligning CDR3 sequences to IMGT reference sequences. For a sequence to be retained, a match of at least six nucleotides was required to both a V gene segment and a J gene segment. A rearrangement counted as productive if the CDR3 had no stop codons and remained in frame with V and J, and every other rearrangement counted as non-productive. CDR3 was defined according to IMGT convention as the region running from the second conserved V-encoded cysteine to the conserved J-encoded phenylalanine. The earlier analysis of about 620 of the donors excluded sequences that lacked an unambiguous match to a single V gene segment. An earlier analysis of a few hundred of the donors classified V segments as functional when productive rearrangements were above 56.7% and as segregating when the standard deviation between donors was above 5%. A statistical classification framework was built for diagnosing cytomegalovirus status from the catalog of TCR beta chain sequences. V and J gene assignment, in a later analysis, came from comparing TCR nucleotide sequences with IMGT/GENE-DB human TR gene sequences. Using the TCRdist pipeline, a later analysis assigned CDR3 sequences along with most-parsimonious VDJ recombination scenarios. In a later analysis, each TCR beta chain was defined by its CDR3 amino acid sequence together with its V-gene family, and reads without a unique V-gene family were excluded. A later analysis removed nearly 600 highly shared, low-generation-probability nucleotide sequences to deal with suspected cross-contamination and a sequencing artifact. In a later analysis, a clonal expansion index for each public chain was calculated from normalized within-repertoire ranks of inferred template counts. In a later analysis, generation probabilities were computed using a VDJ recombination model fitted to out-of-frame rearrangements, and the results were checked against IGoR. Hypergeometric tests were used in a later analysis to score TCR-TCR, TCR-HLA and TCR-CMV co-occurrence, with a repertoire-size bias correction applied to the TCR pairs. In a later analysis, false discovery rates were estimated by permuting HLA or CMV assignments 20 times. A later analysis grouped co-occurring TCRs with DBSCAN, adding TCRdist sequence similarity when clustering within HLA-allele-positive subsets. For co-occurrence clustering, repertoires with fewer than 30,000 or more than 120,000 public chains were excluded, along with a handful of repertoires with anomalous nucleotide sharing. Held by TCRdb, this immuneACCESS table contains in-frame sequences only and omits some clones. Under half of the omission traces to an unresolved V gene where checked; the cause of the rest is unknown. V and J calls and clone size are those listed in that table; D and trimming were worked out from the DNA. The sample table lists approximately 70,000 clones, about 74% of them with a count of one. Around 10% of the sample comes from the top ten.

V is pared back by 4 bases and J by 1 base, with 19 bases lying between the germline termini. Reading the germline V gene gives CDR1 SQVTM and CDR2 ANQGSEA. The CDR3 contains 16 residues, cysteine and phenylalanine counted. This entry keeps only the CDR3 DNA: 48 bases, framed from base 1. As concerns this clone: Which antigen it targets is not known. One base away there is no much larger clone; base qualities are not given.

Material: PBMCs. The sequence came from a woman in her sixties or seventies in good health and CMV-seropositive. The chain links TRBV29-1 with TRBJ1-1, with a tentative D gene TRBD1 over 5 matching bases. The DNA sequence is as follows: TGCAGCGTTGGGCTTGGGCTGGGGCGGAGGAACACTGAAGCTTTCTTT. This sequence encodes CSVGLGLGRRNTEAFF.